This TCR beta chain was retrieved from a study of breast tumors, draining lymph nodes, adjacent tissues. Study-level points and caveats: Luminal-like breast cancer showed significantly higher tumor–nontumor repertoire similarity than basal-like. Data only fit, rather than demonstrated, lymph node origin of most tumor T cells. Tumors had less TCR diversity than lymph nodes, more than nontumor tissue.

Using its own MiXCR run on the multiplex PCR reads, TCRdb lists one record per CDR3 protein. In the table there are more than 20,000 distinct CDR3 sequences, about 24% of which are singletons. This CDR3 has 13 amino acids. Germline CDR1 is WSHSY and CDR2 is SAAADI. In the case of this clonotype: Its specificity is unknown.

This chain uses TRBV10-2 with TRBJ1-1, with D possibly matching TRBD1 (5 bases). Sequencing input: breast tumor tissue. This receptor was taken from a female donor with breast cancer. Some clones in this sample may be carry-over from other donors' samples. Here the CDR3 reads CVNRRQPNTEAFF. The CDR3 coding sequence is TGCGTCAACAGAAGACAGCCGAACACTGAAGCTTTCTTT.